This TCR beta chain was observed in a study of shared clonotypes between healthy human individuals. Study at large: There were three CD4 naive, three CD4 memory, two CD8 naive and one CD8 memory plates per donor.

Study-wide points: Non-shared clonotypes had lower generation probabilities than clonotypes shared by all four sorted-subset donors.

Notes on this clone: Its antigen is unidentified.

The table came from immunoSEQ multiplex PCR; TCRdb's copy has only in-frame clones and leaves some out. In the table there are roughly 1,800,000 clones, about 95% of which are singletons. In the naive CD8 group, cells lacked CD45RO and were positively selected for CCR7, so terminally differentiated effector memory CD45RA+ cells were left out. Donors were healthy HIV-negative adults without recently reported acute infections or vaccinations. Looked up from germline, CDR1 is SGHKS and CDR2 is YYEKEE (reference sequence). V was shortened by 7 bases and J by 2 bases, with 16 bases between the two germline ends. This CDR3 is 14 amino acids long.

Sample: naive CD8+ T cells sorted from blood. J is TRBJ2-7 and V is TRBV5-5, with D perhaps TRBD1 (6 bases). This clonotype was obtained from a man younger than 35 in good health. The chain's CDR3 is CASVYPDSPYEQYF. CDR3 bases: TGTGCCAGCGTGTACCCGGACAGCCCCTACGAGCAGTACTTC.